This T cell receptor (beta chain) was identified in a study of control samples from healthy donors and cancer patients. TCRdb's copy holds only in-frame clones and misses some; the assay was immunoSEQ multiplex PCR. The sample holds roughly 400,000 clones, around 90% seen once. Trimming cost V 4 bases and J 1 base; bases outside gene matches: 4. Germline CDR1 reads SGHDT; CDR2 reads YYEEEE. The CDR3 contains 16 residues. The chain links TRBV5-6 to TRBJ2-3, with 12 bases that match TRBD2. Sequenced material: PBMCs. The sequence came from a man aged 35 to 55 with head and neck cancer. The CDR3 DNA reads TGTGCCAGCAGCGCGGGACTAGCGGGTGGCACAGATACGCAGTATTTT. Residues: CASSAGLAGGTDTQYF. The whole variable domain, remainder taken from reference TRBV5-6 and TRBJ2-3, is DAGVTQSPTHLIKTRGQQVTLRCSPKSGHDTVSWYQQALGQGPQFIFQYYEEEERQRGNFPDRFSGHQFPNYSSELNVNALLLGDSALYLCASSAGLAGGTDTQYFGPGTRLTVL.